This record looks at one T cell receptor (beta chain) sequence and its context. This sample is part of a study of blood T cell repertoires in COVID-19. The wider study: Sample material is recorded as cDNA or gDNA derived from T cells, B-cell-depleted T cells, or PBMCs.

The CDR3 covers 11 residues. Trimming pared 6 bases from V and 12 bases from J, leaving 14 bases between. Germline CDR1 and CDR2: LNHDA and SQIVND (reference sequence). Original handling: Reference gene primer amplification gave estimated nucleated cell counts. Method: immunoSEQ multiplex PCR; TCRdb's copy keeps in-frame clones and lacks some. D and trimming come from the DNA, and the V and J calls and clone size come from that table. Among roughly 52,000 clones listed, around nine tenths were seen once. The source is a man over 45 with acute or convalescent COVID-19. This chain joins TRBV19 and TRBJ1-1; D is perhaps TRBD1 (5 bases). Sequencing was carried out using peripheral blood. DNA for the CDR3: TGTGCCAGTAGAGGATCGACAGCTCCTTTCTTT. Its translation: CASRGSTAPFF.